This passage covers 31 T cell receptor beta chains from one sample sequenced in a study of T cells in localized non-small cell lung cancer. Repertoires were generated with immunoSEQ multiplex PCR, while TCRdb's copy carries only in-frame clones and drops some. The sample gives about 21,000 clones, over 75% of which show up once; almost 30% is in the top ten. The sample here was peripheral blood mononuclear cells, taken before any cancer treatment. Receptors originate from an older male donor with stage II lung adenocarcinoma.

This clone was seen once. This chain joins TRBV7-3 and TRBJ2-1; D is unclear. The germline V gene encodes CDR1 SGHTA and CDR2 FQGTGA. The CDR3 totals 14 residues. V was pared by 2 bases and J by 10 bases, with 15 bases between. The CDR3 sequence is CASSLGPGRMEQFF. CDR3 coding DNA: TGTGCCAGCAGCTTAGGGCCAGGAAGGATGGAGCAGTTCTTC.

V usage is TRBV5-6 and J usage is TRBJ2-2, with 8 positions matching TRBD2. This CDR3 is built from 14 residues. The V gene end was trimmed by 7 bases and the J gene end by 2 bases; junction bases not matched to a gene: 4. CDR1 and CDR2 (germline): SGHDT, YYEEEE. The CDR3, as DNA: TGTGCCAGCGGCCGGGGGGGAAACACCGGGGAGCTGTTTTTT. The encoded protein is CASGRGGNTGELFF.

This clone was seen just once. The chain is built from TRBV4-1 and TRBJ2-1, with 9 bases lining up with TRBD2. Germline CDR1 reads MGHRA; CDR2 reads YSYEKL. The ends lost 4 bases at V and 2 bases at J; junction bases unmatched: 6. The CDR3 extends over 16 amino acids. DNA for the CDR3: TGCGCCAGCAGCCCCCAGACTAGCGGCCCCTACAATGAGCAGTTCTTC. It codes for CASSPQTSGPYNEQFF.

This clone was observed once. The chain employs TRBV19 and TRBJ2-7; TRBD1 matches 7 bases. CDR1 and CDR2 (germline): LNHDA, SQIVND (reference sequence). Trimming took 3 bases from V and 3 from J; bases not matched to a gene: 8. The CDR3 contains 15 residues. Written as DNA, the CDR3 is TGTGCCAGTAGTATTAGAGGGGGCGGTTACTACGAGCAGTACTTC. Amino acid sequence: CASSIRGGGYYEQYF.

This chain links TRBV11-3 with TRBJ2-3, with 9 nucleotides matching TRBD2. The CDR3 is 16 amino acids. Germline trimming cut 5 bases from V and 2 bases from J; bases unmatched to any gene: 8. Germline CDR1 reads SGHNT; CDR2 reads YENEEA. The CDR3 region is CASSHGASGITDTQYF. The CDR3, as DNA: TGTGCCAGCAGCCATGGAGCTAGCGGGATCACAGATACGCAGTATTTT. The entire variable domain, with the rest obtained from reference TRBV11-3 and TRBJ2-3, is as follows: EAGVVQSPRYKIIEKKQPVAFWCNPISGHNTLYWYLQNLGQGPELLIRYENEEAVDDSQLPKDRFSAERLKGVDSTLKIQPAELGDSAVYLCASSHGASGITDTQYFGPGTRLTVL.

The chain links TRBV25-1 to TRBJ2-3; TRBD1 agrees at 8 bases. Trimming at V came to 6 bases and at J to 4 bases, leaving 6 bases not matched to a gene. The CDR3 is made up of 14 amino acids. The V gene's germline CDR1 is MGHDK and CDR2 SYGVNS. The CDR3 reads CASRTDRGADTQYF. DNA for the CDR3: TGTGCCAGCAGGACAGACAGGGGCGCAGATACGCAGTATTTT. The full variable domain, in which reference TRBV25-1 and TRBJ2-3 provide the parts outside the CDR3, is EADIYQTPRYLVIGTGKKITLECSQTMGHDKMYWYQQDPGMELHLIHYSYGVNSTEKGDLSSESTVSRIRTEHFPLTLESARPSHTSQYLCASRTDRGADTQYFGPGTRLTVL.

This clone was picked up one time. This chain connects TRBV7-9 to TRBJ2-1; a possible D gene is TRBD2 (5 bases). The CDR3 has 17 residues. Germline lookup yields CDR1 SEHNR and CDR2 FQNEAQ (reference sequence). The V end was cut by 2 bases, the J end by 7 bases, with 21 bases between. The CDR3 bases are TGTGCCAGCAGCTTAAGGAGAACGGTCACTAGTGTAAATGAGCAGTTCTTC. Residues: CASSLRRTVTSVNEQFF. Full variable domain (rest looked up from reference TRBV7-9 and TRBJ2-1): DTGVSQNPRHKITKRGQNVTFRCDPISEHNRLYWYRQTLGQGPEFLTYFQNEAQLEKSRLLSDRFSAERPKGSFSTLEIQRTEQGDSAMYLCASSLRRTVTSVNEQFFGPGTRLTVL.

The chain recombines TRBV13 with TRBJ2-4; TRBD2 is a possible D gene (7 bases). Germline CDR1 and CDR2: PRHDT and FYEKMQ (reference sequence). The CDR3 covers 14 residues. The V and J ends lost 5 bases and 5 bases respectively, with 13 bases between them. The CDR3 nucleotides are TGTGCCAGCAGCCAAGGGGGGGCCGAAAACATTCAGTACTTC. Its translation is CASSQGGAENIQYF.

The chain uses TRBV28 and TRBJ1-3; D unclear. CDR1 is MDHEN, CDR2 SYDVKM, per germline. The CDR3 runs 14 residues. The V end was cut by 4 bases, the J end by 0 bases, with 7 bases between. As DNA, the CDR3 is TGTGCCAGCAGTTATCAGAACTCTGGAAACACCATATATTTT. This codes for CASSYQNSGNTIYF.

This sequence joins TRBV11-2 and TRBJ2-3, with 7 bases matching TRBD2. With V trimmed by 2 bases and J by 3 bases, 5 bases remained unmatched. Germline V lookup: CDR1 SGHAT, CDR2 FQNNGV. The CDR3 is 15 amino acids. The CDR3 sequence: CASSLKGGRTDTQYF. CDR3 DNA sequence: TGTGCCAGCAGCTTAAAGGGCGGGAGAACAGATACGCAGTATTTT.

The chain has TRBV18 and TRBJ2-7; TRBD1 aligns across 9 bases. Germline loops: CDR1 KGHSH, CDR2 LQKENI. The CDR3 extends over 15 amino acids. With V trimmed by 5 bases and J by 5 bases, 10 bases remained unmatched. The CDR3 DNA follows: TGTGCCAGCTCAGGCGACAGGGGGGGGTCGGACGAGCAGTACTTC. It specifies CASSGDRGGSDEQYF.

A single count supports this clone. The rearrangement uses TRBV28 and TRBJ2-5, with 10 bases lining up with TRBD1. V shed 3 bases and J 3 bases; nucleotides not matched to a gene: 4. Germline loops: CDR1 MDHEN, CDR2 SYDVKM. The CDR3 runs to 15 residues. In DNA form, the CDR3 reads TGTGCCAGCAGTTTCCGCGGGACAGGGGAAGAGACCCAGTACTTC. It is translated as CASSFRGTGEETQYF.

The chain carries TRBV6-5 and TRBJ1-5, with D perhaps matching TRBD1 (6 bases). The germline CDR1 and CDR2 sequences are MNHEY and SVGAGI. Trimming left V 6 bases short and J 4 bases short, with 13 bases between. The CDR3 is 14 amino acids. The CDR3 nucleotides are TGTGCCAGCAGGCGCACAGGGAGGAATCAGCCCCAGCATTTT. It encodes CASRRTGRNQPQHF.

Concerning this clone: A much larger clonotype is one base distant, so this may be a read error. At the DNA level, this CDR3 is encoded by other sequences in the same sample as well. The rearrangement joins TRBV5-1 to TRBJ1-1; possibly TRBD1 for D (6 bases). The CDR3 totals 13 residues. Germline lookup yields CDR1 SGHRS and CDR2 YFSETQ. CDR3 amino acids: CASRETGGAEAFF. As DNA, the CDR3 is TGCGCTAGCAGGGAGACAGGTGGGGCTGAAGCTTTCTTT.

The J gene is TRBJ2-3, the V gene TRBV29-1, with unresolved D. Germline-derived CDR1 and CDR2 are SQVTM and ANQGSEA. This CDR3 has 10 amino acids. V was trimmed by 6 bases and J by 2 bases, leaving 3 bases between them. The CDR3 coding sequence is TGCAGCGTAGACACAGATACGCAGTATTTT. Protein: CSVDTDTQYF.

This clone was seen more than once but under ten times. V is TRBV4-2 and J is TRBJ1-1; D gene uncertain. CDR3 length: 15 residues. Germline loops: CDR1 LGHNA, CDR2 YNFKEQ. V lost 0 bases, J lost 1 base, and 9 bases lay in between. CDR3 region: CASSQDNGKNTEAFF. CDR3 in DNA: TGTGCCAGCAGCCAAGATAATGGGAAGAACACTGAAGCTTTCTTT.

J is TRBJ2-6 and V is TRBV6-5; D gene uncertain. V gave up 0 bases and J gave up 0 bases, with 3 bases separating them. Germline loops: CDR1 MNHEY, CDR2 SVGAGI. CDR3 size: 15 residues. The chain's CDR3 is CASSYSSSGANVLTF. CDR3 DNA: TGTGCCAGCAGTTACTCGAGCTCTGGGGCCAACGTCCTGACTTTC.

This clone was observed a handful of times. The chain has TRBV9 and TRBJ2-7; a weak D match, TRBD1 (5 bases). Trimming took 4 bases from V and 2 from J, leaving 13 bases between them. CDR1 and CDR2 from the germline V gene are SGDLS and YYNGEE. CDR3 length: 14 residues. CDR3 sequence reads: CASSQGLVAYEQYF. CDR3 nucleotide sequence: TGTGCCAGCAGCCAGGGTTTGGTGGCCTACGAGCAGTACTTC.

The CDR3 region has the DNA TGTGCCAGCACCAAGGACAGAGCGAACACCGGGGAGCTGTTTTTT. Translation: CASTKDRANTGELFF. The V and J genes are TRBV2 and TRBJ2-2, with D perhaps matching TRBD1 (6 bases). Germline-derived CDR1 and CDR2 are SNHLY and FYNNEI. Trimming pared 7 bases from V and 0 bases from J, leaving 12 bases between. There are 15 residues in the CDR3.

The gene calls are TRBV6-6 and TRBJ1-6, with a possible D match to TRBD1 (6 bases). Per the germline V gene, CDR1 is MNHNY and CDR2 is SVGAGI (reference sequence). This CDR3 has 13 amino acids. The ends were cut back, 6 bases at V and 8 bases at J, with 11 bases in the middle. The CDR3 bases are TGTGCCAGCAGGCCGTACAGGGATTCACCCCTCCACTTT. As protein: CASRPYRDSPLHF.

This chain connects TRBV18 to TRBJ2-7; 7 bases agree with TRBD1. This CDR3 is 14 amino acids long. Germline-derived CDR1 and CDR2 are KGHSH and LQKENI. V trimming: 2 bases; J trimming: 3 bases; junction bases outside the gene matches: 4. CDR3 sequence (DNA): TGTGCCAGCTCACCAACGGGACAGAGCTACGAGCAGTACTTC. Translation gives CASSPTGQSYEQYF. Looking up the rest from reference TRBV18 and TRBJ2-7 gives the full variable domain: NAGVMQNPRHLVRRRGQEARLRCSPMKGHSHVYWYRQLPEEGLKFMVYLQKENIIDESGMPKERFSAEFPKEGPSILRIQQVVRGDSAAYFCASSPTGQSYEQYFGPGTRLTVT.

The chain links TRBV18 to TRBJ2-5; 9 bases map to TRBD1. CDR1 and CDR2 (germline): KGHSH, LQKENI. With 6 bases clipped from V and 5 bases from J, the junction kept 7 bases outside the gene matches. This CDR3 has 14 amino acids. Written as DNA, the CDR3 is TGTGCCAGCTCGGACAGGGGTGGTATGGAGACCCAGTACTTC. It is translated as CASSDRGGMETQYF.

In its sample, this clone was seen a few times. The chain has TRBV28 and TRBJ2-7, with 8 bases aligning to TRBD2. With 3 bases clipped from V and 6 bases from J, the junction kept 7 bases outside the gene matches. CDR1 is MDHEN, CDR2 SYDVKM, per germline. CDR3 size: 14 residues. The CDR3 nucleotides are TGTGCCAGCAGTTTTCAAGCGGGAGTACGCGAGCAGTACTTC. Protein: CASSFQAGVREQYF.

The V and J genes are TRBV28 and TRBJ1-5; 7 nucleotides line up with TRBD1. Germline V gene data show CDR1 as MDHEN and CDR2 as SYDVKM. V shed 5 bases and J 4 bases; nucleotides not matched to a gene: 11. This CDR3 contains 16 residues. As DNA, the CDR3 is TGTGCCAGCAGTCCCCTGAACAGGGGATGGAATCAGCCCCAGCATTTT. Its translation: CASSPLNRGWNQPQHF.

This rearrangement joins TRBV5-1 to TRBJ2-1; D might be TRBD1 (5 bases). The V end was cut by 0 bases, the J end by 6 bases, with 10 bases between. The CDR3 runs 14 residues. The germline CDR1 and CDR2 sequences are SGHRS and YFSETQ. The CDR3 loop is CASSLEGRVNEQFF. The CDR3 bases are TGCGCCAGCAGCTTGGAAGGCAGGGTCAATGAGCAGTTCTTC.

The chain is built from TRBV7-9 and TRBJ2-1, with 9 bases aligning to TRBD1. The CDR3 contains 16 residues. Germline V gene data show CDR1 as SEHNR and CDR2 as FQNEAQ (reference sequence). With V trimmed by 5 bases and J by 5 bases, 10 bases remained unmatched. The CDR3 reads CASSHIPGQGDNEQFF. CDR3 coding DNA: TGTGCCAGCAGCCATATTCCGGGACAGGGCGACAATGAGCAGTTCTTC.

This sequence joins TRBV19 and TRBJ2-1, with no clear D. CDR3 length: 13 amino acids. Trimming stripped 8 bases from V and 3 bases from J, with 11 bases between. The germline V gene encodes CDR1 LNHDA and CDR2 SQIVND (reference sequence). CDR3 in amino acids: CASLGTIYNEQFF. The CDR3 nucleotides are TGTGCCAGTCTAGGAACGATCTACAATGAGCAGTTCTTC.

This chain connects TRBV29-1 to TRBJ2-7; 7 nucleotides align to TRBD1. The CDR3 runs to 12 residues. Germline V lookup: CDR1 SQVTM, CDR2 ANQGSEA. The V segment lost 5 bases and the J segment 7 bases; nucleotides outside the gene matches: 8. CDR3: CSVRTGVGEQYF. CDR3 nucleotide sequence: TGCAGCGTTAGAACAGGGGTAGGGGAGCAGTACTTC.

This clone was found once. The chain joins TRBV27 to TRBJ2-1; a possible D gene is TRBD2 (6 bases). The CDR3 loop spans 16 amino acids. The V gene's germline CDR1 is MNHEY and CDR2 SMNVEV (reference sequence). V lost 2 bases and J 10 bases, leaving 21 bases between the germline ends. In nucleotides, the CDR3 is TGTGCCAGCAGTTTACGTCTTGGGGGGACGCCAGGAGAGCAGTTCTTC. Its translation: CASSLRLGGTPGEQFF.

The V gene is TRBV6-1, the J gene TRBJ1-4, with unresolved D. The CDR3 runs to 14 residues. Trimming removed 9 bases at V and 4 bases at J, with 15 bases between. Germline V gene lookup returns CDR1 MNHNS and CDR2 SASEGT. The CDR3 spells CASRKGQINEKLFF. In DNA form, the CDR3 reads TGTGCCAGTCGGAAAGGGCAGATTAATGAAAAACTGTTTTTT.

This clone came up a few times. This chain connects TRBV2 to TRBJ2-4; possibly TRBD2 for D (5 bases). The length of the CDR3 is 15 residues. Germline values: CDR1 SNHLY, CDR2 FYNNEI. Trimming pared 4 bases from V and 3 bases from J, leaving 13 bases between. Here the CDR3 DNA reads TGTGCCAGCAGTGCGGATAGCGCCTACAAAAACATTCAGTACTTC. This translates into CASSADSAYKNIQYF.